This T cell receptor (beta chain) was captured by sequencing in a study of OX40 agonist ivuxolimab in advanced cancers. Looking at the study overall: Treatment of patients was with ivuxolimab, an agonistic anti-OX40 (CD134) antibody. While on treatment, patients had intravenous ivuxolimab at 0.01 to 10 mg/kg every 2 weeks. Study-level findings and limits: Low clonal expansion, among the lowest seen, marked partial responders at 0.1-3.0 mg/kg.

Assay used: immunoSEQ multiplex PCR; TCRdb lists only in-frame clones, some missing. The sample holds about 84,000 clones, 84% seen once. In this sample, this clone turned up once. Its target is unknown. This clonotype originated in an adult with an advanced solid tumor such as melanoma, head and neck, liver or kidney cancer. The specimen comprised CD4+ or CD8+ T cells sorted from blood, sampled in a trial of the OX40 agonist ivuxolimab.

The chain's CDR3 is CASSSRTTNTGELFF. The CDR3 DNA follows: TGTGCCAGCAGCTCTAGGACGACGAACACCGGGGAGCTGTTTTTT. The genes are TRBV7-9 and TRBJ2-2; D not certain. Germline V gene lookup returns CDR1 SEHNR and CDR2 FQNEAQ (reference sequence). V was pared by 4 bases and J by 0 bases, with 9 bases between. The CDR3 has 15 residues.